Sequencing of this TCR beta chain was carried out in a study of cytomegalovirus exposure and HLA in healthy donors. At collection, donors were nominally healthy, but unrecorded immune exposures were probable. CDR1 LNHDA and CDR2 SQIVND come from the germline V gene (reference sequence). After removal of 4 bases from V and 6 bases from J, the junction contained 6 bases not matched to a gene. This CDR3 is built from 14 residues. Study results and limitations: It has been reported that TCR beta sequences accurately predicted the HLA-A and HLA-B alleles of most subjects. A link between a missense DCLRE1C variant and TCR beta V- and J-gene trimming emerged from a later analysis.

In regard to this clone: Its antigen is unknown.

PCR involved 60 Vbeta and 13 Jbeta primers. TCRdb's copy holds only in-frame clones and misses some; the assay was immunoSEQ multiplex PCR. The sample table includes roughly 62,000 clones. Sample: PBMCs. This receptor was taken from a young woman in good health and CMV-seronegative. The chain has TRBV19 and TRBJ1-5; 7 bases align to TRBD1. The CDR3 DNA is TGTGCCAGTAGTACAGACAGGGAGGGTCAGCCCCAGCATTTT. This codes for CASSTDREGQPQHF.